This T cell receptor (beta chain) stems from a study of blood T cell repertoires in COVID-19. At the level of the study: Specimens from acute and convalescent COVID-19 originated in the United States, Italy and Spain. From T cells, B-cell-depleted T cells, or PBMCs came the material, which was cDNA or gDNA.

Original processing methods: Reference gene primer amplification in the assay estimated nucleated cell counts. Data came from immunoSEQ multiplex PCR; TCRdb stores just in-frame clones and leaves some out. That table is the source of V, J and clone size, and D and trimming were worked out from the DNA. The profile shows fewer than 110,000 clones, roughly 82% of them singletons. Looked up from germline, CDR1 is LGHNA and CDR2 is YNFKEQ. The CDR3 contains 15 residues. Unmatched junction bases numbered 7, after V lost 1 base and J lost 6 bases. The receptor was derived from a human donor in a cohort sampled during active COVID-19. Sequencing was done on a sample of peripheral blood. This sequence joins TRBV4-2 and TRBJ1-2; the match to TRBD1 covers 8 bases. CDR3 sequence: CASSQAGNRGDGYTF. The CDR3 DNA follows: TGTGCCAGCAGCCAAGCGGGGAACAGGGGGGATGGCTACACCTTC.